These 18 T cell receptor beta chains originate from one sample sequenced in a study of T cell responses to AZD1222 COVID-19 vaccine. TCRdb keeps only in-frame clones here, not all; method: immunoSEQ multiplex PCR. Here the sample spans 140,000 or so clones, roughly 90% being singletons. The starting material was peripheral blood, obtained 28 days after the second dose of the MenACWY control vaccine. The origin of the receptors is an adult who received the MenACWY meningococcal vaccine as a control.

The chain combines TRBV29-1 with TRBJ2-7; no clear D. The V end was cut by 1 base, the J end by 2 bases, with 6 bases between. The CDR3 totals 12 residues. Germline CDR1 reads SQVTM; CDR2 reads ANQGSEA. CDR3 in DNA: TGCAGCGTTGAAGTAAAAGCCTACGAGCAGTACTTC. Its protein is CSVEVKAYEQYF.

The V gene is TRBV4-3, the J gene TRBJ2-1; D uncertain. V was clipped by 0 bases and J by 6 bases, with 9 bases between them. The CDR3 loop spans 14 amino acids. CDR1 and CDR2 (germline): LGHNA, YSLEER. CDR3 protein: CASSQEPSGNEQFF. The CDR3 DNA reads TGCGCCAGCAGCCAAGAGCCATCCGGCAATGAGCAGTTCTTC.

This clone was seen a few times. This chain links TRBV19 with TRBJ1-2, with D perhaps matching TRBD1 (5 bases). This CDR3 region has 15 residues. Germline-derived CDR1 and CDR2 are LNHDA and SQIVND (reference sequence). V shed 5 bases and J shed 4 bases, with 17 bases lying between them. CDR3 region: CASSAGLSRAYGYTF. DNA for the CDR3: TGTGCCAGTAGTGCGGGACTCTCGAGGGCCTATGGCTACACCTTC. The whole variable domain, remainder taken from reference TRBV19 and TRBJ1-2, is DGGITQSPKYLFRKEGQNVTLSCEQNLNHDAMYWYRQDPGQGLRLIYYSQIVNDFQKGDIAEGYSVSREKKESFPLTVTSAQKNPTAFYLCASSAGLSRAYGYTFGSGTRLTVV.

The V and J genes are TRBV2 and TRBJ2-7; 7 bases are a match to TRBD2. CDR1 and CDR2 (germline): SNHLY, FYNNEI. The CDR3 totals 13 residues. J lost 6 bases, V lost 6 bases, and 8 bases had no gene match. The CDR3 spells CASSLAAGSEQYF. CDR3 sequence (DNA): TGTGCCAGCAGCCTAGCGGCCGGGAGCGAGCAGTACTTC. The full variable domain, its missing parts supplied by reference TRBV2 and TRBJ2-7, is EPEVTQTPSHQVTQMGQEVILRCVPISNHLYFYWYRQILGQKVEFLVSFYNNEISEKSEIFDDQFSVERPDGSNFTLKIRSTKLEDSAMYFCASSLAAGSEQYFGPGTRLTVT.

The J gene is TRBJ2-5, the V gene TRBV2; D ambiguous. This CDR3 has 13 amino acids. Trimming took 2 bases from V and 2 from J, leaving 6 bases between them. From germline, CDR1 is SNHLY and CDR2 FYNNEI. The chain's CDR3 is CASSEHRQETQYF. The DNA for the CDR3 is TGTGCCAGCAGTGAACACCGACAAGAGACCCAGTACTTC.

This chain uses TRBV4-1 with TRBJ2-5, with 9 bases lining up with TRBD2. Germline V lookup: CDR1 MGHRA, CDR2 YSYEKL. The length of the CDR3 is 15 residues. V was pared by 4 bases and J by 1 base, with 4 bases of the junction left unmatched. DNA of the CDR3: TGCGCCAGCAGCCTTAATAGCGGGGGCCAAGAGACCCAGTACTTC. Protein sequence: CASSLNSGGQETQYF.

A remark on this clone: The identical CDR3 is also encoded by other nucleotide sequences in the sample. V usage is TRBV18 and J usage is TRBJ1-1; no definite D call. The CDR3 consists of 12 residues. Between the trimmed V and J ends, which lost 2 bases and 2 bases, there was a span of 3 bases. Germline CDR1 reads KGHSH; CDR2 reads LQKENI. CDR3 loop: CASSPGNTEAFF. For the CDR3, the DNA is TGTGCCAGCTCACCAGGAAACACTGAAGCTTTCTTT.

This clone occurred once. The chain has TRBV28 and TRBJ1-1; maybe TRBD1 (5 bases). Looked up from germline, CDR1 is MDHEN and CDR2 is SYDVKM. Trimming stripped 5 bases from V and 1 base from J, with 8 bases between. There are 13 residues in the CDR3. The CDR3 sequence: CASSGTANTEAFF. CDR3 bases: TGTGCCAGCAGTGGGACGGCGAACACTGAAGCTTTCTTT.

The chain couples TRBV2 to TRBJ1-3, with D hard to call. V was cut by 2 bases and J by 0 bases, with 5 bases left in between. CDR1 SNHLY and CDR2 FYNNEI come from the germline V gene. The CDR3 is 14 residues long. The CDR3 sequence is CASSEPGSGNTIYF. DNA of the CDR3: TGTGCCAGCAGTGAACCGGGCTCTGGAAACACCATATATTTT.

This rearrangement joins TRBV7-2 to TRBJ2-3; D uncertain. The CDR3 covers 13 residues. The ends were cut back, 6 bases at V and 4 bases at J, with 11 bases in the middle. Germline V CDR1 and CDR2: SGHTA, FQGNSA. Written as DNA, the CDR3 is TGTGCCAGCAGGAAGGTGGGTGCAGATACGCAGTATTTT. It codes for CASRKVGADTQYF. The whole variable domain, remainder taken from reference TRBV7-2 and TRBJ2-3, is GAGVSQSPSNKVTEKGKDVELRCDPISGHTALYWYRQSLGQGLEFLIYFQGNSAPDKSGLPSDRFSAERTGGSVSTLTIQRTQQEDSAVYLCASRKVGADTQYFGPGTRLTVL.

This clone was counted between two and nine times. The CDR3 DNA follows: TGTGCCAGCTCACGCAATTCCGGGCCCTGGTTTGTCGTTGGTTATGGCTACACCTTC. It codes for CASSRNSGPWFVVGYGYTF. The chain couples TRBV18 to TRBJ1-2; no definite D call. Looked up from germline, CDR1 is KGHSH and CDR2 is LQKENI. V was shortened by 4 bases and J by 5 bases, with 29 bases between the two germline ends. This CDR3 contains 19 residues.

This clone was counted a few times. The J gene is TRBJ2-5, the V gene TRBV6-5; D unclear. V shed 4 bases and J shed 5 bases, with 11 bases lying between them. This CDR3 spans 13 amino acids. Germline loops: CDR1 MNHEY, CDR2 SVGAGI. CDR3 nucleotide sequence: TGTGCCAGCAGTTGGGGATTCCGGGAGACCCAGTACTTC. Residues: CASSWGFRETQYF.

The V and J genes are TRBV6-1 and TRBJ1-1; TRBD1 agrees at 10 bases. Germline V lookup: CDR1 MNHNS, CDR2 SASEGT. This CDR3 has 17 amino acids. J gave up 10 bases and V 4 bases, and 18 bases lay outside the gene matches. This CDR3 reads CASSGGRDRGRPLVAFF. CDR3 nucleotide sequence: TGTGCCAGCAGTGGGGGGAGGGACAGGGGAAGGCCGTTGGTAGCTTTCTTT.

The CDR3 region has the DNA TGTGCCAGTAGTATGAACCGGGACAAGAGGACTGAAGCTTTCTTT. Translating it yields CASSMNRDKRTEAFF. The chain uses TRBV19 and TRBJ1-1; weak D call: TRBD1 (6 bases). Germline assignment: CDR1 LNHDA and CDR2 SQIVND (reference sequence). The CDR3 has 15 amino acids. Trimming left V 3 bases short and J 5 bases short, with 16 bases between. Variable domain in full (rest from reference TRBV19 and TRBJ1-1): DGGITQSPKYLFRKEGQNVTLSCEQNLNHDAMYWYRQDPGQGLRLIYYSQIVNDFQKGDIAEGYSVSREKKESFPLTVTSAQKNPTAFYLCASSMNRDKRTEAFFGQGTRLTVV.

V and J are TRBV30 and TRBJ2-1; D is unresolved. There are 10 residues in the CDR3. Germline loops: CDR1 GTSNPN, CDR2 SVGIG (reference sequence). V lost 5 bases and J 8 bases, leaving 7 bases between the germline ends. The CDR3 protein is CAWAADEQFF. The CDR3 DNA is TGTGCCTGGGCGGCGGATGAGCAGTTCTTC.

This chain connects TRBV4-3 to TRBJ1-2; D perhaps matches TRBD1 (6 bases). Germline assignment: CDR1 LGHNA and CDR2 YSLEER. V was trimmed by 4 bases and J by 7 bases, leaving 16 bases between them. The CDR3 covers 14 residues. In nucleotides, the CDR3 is TGCGCCAGCAGCCGCACTTCAGGACAGTTTGGCTACACCTTC. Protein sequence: CASSRTSGQFGYTF.

CDR3 loop: CASSPSPSGLNEKLFF. As DNA, the CDR3 is TGTGCCAGCAGCCCAAGCCCCTCAGGGTTAAACGAAAAACTGTTTTTT. The chain links TRBV3-1 (or the pseudogene TRBV3-2) to TRBJ1-4; a possible D gene is TRBD1 (5 bases). This CDR3 has 16 amino acids. Trimming pared 4 bases from V and 8 bases from J, leaving 20 bases between. CDR1 is LGHDT, CDR2 YNNKEL, per germline (reference sequence).

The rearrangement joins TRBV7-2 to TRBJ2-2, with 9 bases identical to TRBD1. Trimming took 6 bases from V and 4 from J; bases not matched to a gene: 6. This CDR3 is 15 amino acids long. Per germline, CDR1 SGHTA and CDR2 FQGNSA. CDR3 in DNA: TGTGCCAGCAGACTACAGACAGGGGGCACCGGGGAGCTGTTTTTT. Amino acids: CASRLQTGGTGELFF. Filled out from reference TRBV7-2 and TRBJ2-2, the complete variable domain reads GAGVSQSPSNKVTEKGKDVELRCDPISGHTALYWYRQSLGQGLEFLIYFQGNSAPDKSGLPSDRFSAERTGGSVSTLTIQRTQQEDSAVYLCASRLQTGGTGELFFGEGSRLTVL.